This T cell receptor beta chain was retrieved from a study of early T cells in non-severe SARS-CoV-2 infection. Study-level background: The sequenced material was bulk RNA from unsorted whole blood, and its chains were unpaired.

This clonotype came up a few times. No antigen is known for it. General study results and limits: VDJdb matching skewed toward anti-spike CD8 responses, missing private and CD4 specificities.

Unique molecular identifiers were affixed to single, distinct cDNA molecules. A single record per CDR3 protein comes from TCRdb applying MiXCR to the 5' RACE reads. The table shows about 77,000 distinct CDR3 sequences, with roughly 16% occurring only once. CDR3 length: 15 amino acids. The germline CDR1 and CDR2 sequences are SGDLS and YYNGEE. Between the trimmed V and J ends, which lost 4 bases and 5 bases, there was a span of 19 bases. The TCR originated in an adult who was a healthcare worker with PCR-confirmed SARS-CoV-2 infection or an uninfected control (not recorded which). Material: whole blood. V gene TRBV9 combines with J gene TRBJ2-7; tentative D call: TRBD2 (6 bases). DNA for the CDR3: TGTGCCAGCAGCCGCGGGGCAGGGAGAAGTGACGAGCAGTACTTC. This translates into CASSRGAGRSDEQYF.